The sequence of this TCR beta chain was determined in a study of graft-versus-host responses after intestinal transplantation. Study information: Transplants given to recipients were multivisceral, liver-intestinal, or isolated intestinal. Study-wide points: GvH clones were found in recipient marrow; some appeared first in ileum or blood.

Assay used: immunoSEQ multiplex PCR; TCRdb lists only in-frame clones, some missing. The table shows roughly 98,000 clones, with 90% to 95% occurring only once. With regard to this clone: Its antigen is not identified.

Looked up from germline, CDR1 is MNHEY and CDR2 is SMNVEV (reference sequence). This CDR3 region has 12 residues. The germline V and J ends were trimmed by 6 bases and 2 bases, with 8 bases remaining between them. This TCR was recovered from a human donor who was the organ donor for an intestinal transplant. The rearrangement links TRBV27 to TRBJ2-7; tentatively, D is TRBD1 (6 bases). The starting material was unstimulated CD8+ T cells sorted from spleen or lymph node cells, obtained before transplant. The CDR3 reads CASRSGAYEQYF. For the CDR3, the DNA is TGTGCCAGCAGATCAGGGGCCTACGAGCAGTACTTC.